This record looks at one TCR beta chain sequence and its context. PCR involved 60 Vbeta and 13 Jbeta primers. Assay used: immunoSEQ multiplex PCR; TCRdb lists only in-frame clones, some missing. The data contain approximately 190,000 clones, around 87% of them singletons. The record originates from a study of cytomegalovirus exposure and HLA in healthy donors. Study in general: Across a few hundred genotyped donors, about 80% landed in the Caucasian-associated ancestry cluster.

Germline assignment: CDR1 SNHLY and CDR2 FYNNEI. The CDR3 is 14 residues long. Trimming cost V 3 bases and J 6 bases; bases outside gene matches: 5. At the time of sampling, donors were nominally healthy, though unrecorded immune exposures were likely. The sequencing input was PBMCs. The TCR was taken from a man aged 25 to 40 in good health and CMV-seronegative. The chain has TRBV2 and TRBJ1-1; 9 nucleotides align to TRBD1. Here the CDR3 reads CASSDEDRGSEAFF. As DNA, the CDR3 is TGTGCCAGCAGTGATGAGGACAGGGGATCTGAAGCTTTCTTT.